These 23 T cell receptor beta chains were sequenced from one sample in a study of blood T cell repertoires in COVID-19. The protocol was immunoSEQ multiplex PCR, while the TCRdb copy is restricted to in-frame clones and leaves out a portion. The sample lists 350,000 to 550,000 clones, roughly 85% occurring once. Sequenced sample: PBMCs or T cells enriched from blood (not recorded which). These TCRs come from a woman in her late teens or twenties with acute COVID-19.

The V gene is TRBV29-1, the J gene TRBJ1-2, with D unresolved. The V gene lost 4 bases and the J gene lost 6 bases, with 12 bases spanning the gap. This CDR3 comprises 12 residues. The V gene's germline CDR1 is SQVTM and CDR2 ANQGSEA. The CDR3 region is CSVATSVDGYTF. As DNA, the CDR3 is TGCAGCGTTGCTACCTCCGTGGATGGCTACACCTTC.

This chain uses TRBV6-2 or TRBV6-3 with TRBJ2-2, with D unclear. This CDR3 has 16 amino acids. The germline gives CDR1 MNHEY, CDR2 SVGEGT. The V gene lost 0 bases and the J gene lost 0 bases, with 8 bases spanning the gap. The CDR3 DNA reads TGTGCCAGCAGTTACTCTGTTTTCGCGAACACCGGGGAGCTGTTTTTT. This translates into CASSYSVFANTGELFF.

The CDR3 coding sequence is TGTGCCAGCAGCCAAGCAGGGGGCAATCAGCCCCAGCATTTT. It yields the protein CASSQAGGNQPQHF. The chain employs TRBV4-2 and TRBJ1-5; D is perhaps TRBD1 (6 bases). The germline V gene encodes CDR1 LGHNA and CDR2 YNFKEQ. The germline V and J ends were trimmed by 1 base and 2 bases, with 6 bases remaining between them. The CDR3 spans 14 residues.

The chain carries TRBV2 and TRBJ2-1, with TRBD2 identical over 13 bases. Germline V CDR1 and CDR2: SNHLY, FYNNEI. This CDR3 contains 16 residues. The V and J ends lost 4 bases and 7 bases, in that order; junction bases with no gene match: 7. CDR3 DNA: TGTGCCAGCAGTGTGGGGACTAGCGGGATGGGTAATGAGCAGTTCTTC. The encoded protein is CASSVGTSGMGNEQFF.

This sequence joins TRBV30 and TRBJ1-3; perhaps TRBD1 as D (5 bases). The germline V and J ends were trimmed by 6 bases and 2 bases, with 14 bases remaining between them. The CDR3 is 14 amino acids. The germline CDR1 and CDR2 sequences are GTSNPN and SVGIG (reference sequence). In nucleotides, the CDR3 is TGTGCCTGCTGGAGGGGAATGACTGGAAACACCATATATTTT. It codes for CACWRGMTGNTIYF.

This clone was seen more than once but under ten times. The V gene is TRBV27, the J gene TRBJ1-1, with TRBD1 matching over 7 bases. Germline V lookup: CDR1 MNHEY, CDR2 SMNVEV (reference sequence). The CDR3 runs to 15 residues. J lost 8 bases, V lost 5 bases, and 14 bases had no gene match. The CDR3, as DNA: TGTGCCAGCAGTCCATTAGGGACAGAGAAGATAGAAGCTTTCTTT. Translation gives CASSPLGTEKIEAFF.

This clone showed up just once. The genes are TRBV18 and TRBJ2-5; 15 nucleotides align to TRBD2. The V and J ends lost 3 bases and 3 bases, in that order; junction bases with no gene match: 5. There are 17 residues in the CDR3. Germline V lookup: CDR1 KGHSH, CDR2 LQKENI. The CDR3 DNA reads as TGTGCCAGCTCACCTTGGACTAGCGGGGGGGTAGAAGAGACCCAGTACTTC. Amino acids: CASSPWTSGGVEETQYF. The full variable domain, in which reference TRBV18 and TRBJ2-5 provide the parts outside the CDR3, is NAGVMQNPRHLVRRRGQEARLRCSPMKGHSHVYWYRQLPEEGLKFMVYLQKENIIDESGMPKERFSAEFPKEGPSILRIQQVVRGDSAAYFCASSPWTSGGVEETQYFGPGTRLLVL.

The V and J genes are TRBV5-1 and TRBJ2-5; TRBD2 agrees at 9 bases. There are 14 residues in the CDR3. Germline lookup yields CDR1 SGHRS and CDR2 YFSETQ. V trimming: 3 bases; J trimming: 1 base; junction bases outside the gene matches: 1. The CDR3 region is CASSSTSGQETQYF. CDR3 DNA sequence: TGCGCCAGCAGCTCGACTAGCGGCCAAGAGACCCAGTACTTC.

This clone was observed a single time. V usage is TRBV28 and J usage is TRBJ1-1; 7 bases fit TRBD1. This CDR3 has 13 amino acids. Germline loops: CDR1 MDHEN, CDR2 SYDVKM. V shed 6 bases and J 5 bases; nucleotides not matched to a gene: 6. CDR3 loop: CASSFQGVTEAFF. DNA for the CDR3: TGTGCCAGCAGCTTCCAGGGGGTTACTGAAGCTTTCTTT.

The chain has TRBV5-1 and TRBJ2-2; TRBD1 aligns across 9 bases. The CDR3 covers 15 residues. Germline assignment: CDR1 SGHRS and CDR2 YFSETQ. V dropped 5 bases and J dropped 5; count of bases not matched to a gene: 7. CDR3: CASSQGTGPTGELFF. CDR3 DNA sequence: TGCGCCAGCAGTCAAGGGACAGGGCCGACCGGGGAGCTGTTTTTT. Complete variable domain (other parts from reference TRBV5-1 and TRBJ2-2): KAGVTQTPRYLIKTRGQQVTLSCSPISGHRSVSWYQQTPGQGLQFLFEYFSETQRNKGNFPGRFSGRQFSNSRSEMNVSTLELGDSALYLCASSQGTGPTGELFFGEGSRLTVL.

DNA for the CDR3: TGCAGCGTTACAGGTAACCACTACGAGCAGTACTTC. Translating gives CSVTGNHYEQYF. The genes are TRBV29-1 and TRBJ2-7, with a tentative D call TRBD1 (5 bases). The CDR3 is made up of 12 amino acids. Trimming pared 5 bases from V and 3 bases from J, leaving 11 bases between. The V gene's germline CDR1 is SQVTM and CDR2 ANQGSEA.

This chain joins TRBV28 and TRBJ2-2; D is uncertain. Germline lookup yields CDR1 MDHEN and CDR2 SYDVKM. CDR3 length: 16 residues. V lost 3 bases, J lost 4 bases, and 15 bases lay in between. The CDR3 DNA is TGTGCCAGCAGTTTTGTTTTTTCGGGTCCCACCGGGGAGCTGTTTTTT. Amino acid sequence: CASSFVFSGPTGELFF.

The chain is built from TRBV7-7 and TRBJ2-5; 14 bases fit TRBD2. Germline V CDR1 and CDR2: SSHAT, FNYEAQ (reference sequence). CDR3 size: 19 residues. V dropped 1 base and J dropped 5; count of bases not matched to a gene: 12. This chain's CDR3 is CASSLGHPGTSGSAETQYF. The CDR3 DNA sequence: TGTGCCAGCAGCTTAGGACATCCCGGGACTAGCGGGAGCGCGGAGACCCAGTACTTC.

This clone came up a few times. The chain uses TRBV3-1 (or the pseudogene TRBV3-2) and TRBJ1-1; D perhaps matches TRBD1 (5 bases). The CDR3 loop spans 12 amino acids. Trimming removed 1 base from V and 10 bases from J, with 10 bases in between. In germline, CDR1 is LGHDT, CDR2 YNNKEL (reference sequence). The CDR3 DNA reads TGTGCCAGCAGCCAAGGTTCGGGGGGAGCTTTCTTT. Encoded protein: CASSQGSGGAFF.

The V gene is TRBV5-1, the J gene TRBJ1-4; D unclear. Trimming took off 1 base at V and 3 bases at J, with 10 bases between the two ends. This CDR3 comprises 15 residues. Germline V gene sequence: CDR1 SGHRS, CDR2 YFSETQ. The CDR3 DNA is TGCGCCAGCAGCTTGAGCAGCGCAGCTAATGAAAAACTGTTTTTT. Translation: CASSLSSAANEKLFF.

This clone was detected a few times. V usage is TRBV4-3 and J usage is TRBJ1-4; perhaps TRBD1 as D (5 bases). The CDR3 runs 15 residues. V lost 0 bases and J lost 8, with 13 bases in between. Germline V lookup: CDR1 LGHNA, CDR2 YSLEER. The CDR3 DNA reads as TGCGCCAGCAGCCAAGATCGGGGGGTGGGCGAAAAACTGTTTTTT. It translates to CASSQDRGVGEKLFF.

This chain joins TRBV28 and TRBJ2-1; TRBD2 matches 7 bases. Germline trimming cut 2 bases from V and 3 bases from J; bases unmatched to any gene: 13. CDR1 is MDHEN, CDR2 SYDVKM, per germline. The CDR3 is made up of 18 amino acids. The CDR3, as DNA: TGTGCCAGCAGTTTAGGTCAGCTAGCGGATGATCTCTACAATGAGCAGTTCTTC. Translated: CASSLGQLADDLYNEQFF.

This chain connects TRBV3-1 (or the pseudogene TRBV3-2) to TRBJ2-3, with 8 bases matching TRBD2. CDR1 and CDR2 from the germline V gene are LGHDT and YNNKEL (reference sequence). V trimming: 2 bases; J trimming: 0 bases; junction bases outside the gene matches: 7. CDR3 length: 17 residues. CDR3: CASSQFGGDTSTDTQYF. The CDR3 DNA sequence: TGTGCCAGCAGCCAATTCGGGGGGGACACTAGCACAGATACGCAGTATTTT.

This chain links TRBV28 with TRBJ2-7, with no clear D. Germline CDR1 MDHEN, CDR2 SYDVKM. This CDR3 contains 10 residues. The ends were cut back, 3 bases at V and 6 bases at J, with 3 bases in the middle. CDR3 bases: TGTGCCAGCAGTTTCGGCGAGCAGTACTTC. Protein product: CASSFGEQYF.

This chain links TRBV5-5 with TRBJ1-1; a possible D gene is TRBD1 (6 bases). From germline, CDR1 is SGHKS and CDR2 YYEKEE (reference sequence). There are 15 residues in the CDR3. The V end was cut by 4 bases, the J end by 0 bases, with 13 bases between. CDR3 protein: CASSLNRVMNTEAFF. The CDR3 DNA reads TGTGCCAGCAGCCTAAACAGGGTTATGAACACTGAAGCTTTCTTT.

Note on this clone: Other DNA sequences in the sample encode the same CDR3. This chain connects TRBV2 to TRBJ1-2, with D tentatively TRBD1 (5 bases). The CDR3 has 13 residues. Per the germline V gene, CDR1 is SNHLY and CDR2 is FYNNEI. The ends were cut back, 3 bases at V and 3 bases at J, with 8 bases in the middle. The CDR3 region is CASSENRYYGYTF. CDR3 in DNA: TGTGCCAGCAGTGAGAACAGGTACTATGGCTACACCTTC.

This sequence joins TRBV6-2 or TRBV6-3 and TRBJ2-5; maybe TRBD1 (5 bases). The CDR3 contains 13 residues. Germline loops: CDR1 MNHEY, CDR2 SVGEGT. V gave up 6 bases and J gave up 0 bases, with 8 bases separating them. CDR3 sequence: CASSGQYQETQYF. The CDR3 DNA is TGTGCCAGCAGCGGACAATACCAAGAGACCCAGTACTTC.

As concerns this clone: Different DNA sequences within this sample yield the same CDR3. J is TRBJ1-1 and V is TRBV11-2; TRBD1 is a possible D gene (6 bases). Germline assignment: CDR1 SGHAT and CDR2 FQNNGV. Trimming pared 5 bases from V and 2 bases from J, leaving 9 bases between. The CDR3 covers 13 residues. The CDR3 coding sequence is TGTGCCAGCAGCCCAGGGGTCAACACTGAAGCTTTCTTT. This encodes CASSPGVNTEAFF.